This T cell receptor (beta chain) was captured by sequencing in a study of T cell responses to AZD1222 COVID-19 vaccine. Details on this clone: Its target is not known.

The protocol was immunoSEQ multiplex PCR, while the TCRdb copy is restricted to in-frame clones and leaves out a portion. The profile shows fewer than 120,000 clones, about 87% of them singletons. The V gene's germline CDR1 is SEHNR and CDR2 FQNEAQ (reference sequence). V lost 5 bases and J 1 base, leaving 15 bases between the germline ends. The CDR3 has 15 residues. Points from the study as a whole: Repertoires were collected only later (after the peak T cell response had occurred). Researchers report vaccine-associated CD4 TCRs spanning spike, with dominance at 160-218 and 743-854.

The receptor comes from an adult in good health. This chain joins TRBV7-9 and TRBJ2-7, with a tentative D call TRBD1 (5 bases). The sequenced sample was peripheral blood, obtained on day 0 of AZD1222 vaccination. The CDR3 DNA follows: TGTGCCAGCAGCCCCCGGCGACAGAGTTCCTACGAGCAGTACTTC. Translating gives CASSPRRQSSYEQYF.